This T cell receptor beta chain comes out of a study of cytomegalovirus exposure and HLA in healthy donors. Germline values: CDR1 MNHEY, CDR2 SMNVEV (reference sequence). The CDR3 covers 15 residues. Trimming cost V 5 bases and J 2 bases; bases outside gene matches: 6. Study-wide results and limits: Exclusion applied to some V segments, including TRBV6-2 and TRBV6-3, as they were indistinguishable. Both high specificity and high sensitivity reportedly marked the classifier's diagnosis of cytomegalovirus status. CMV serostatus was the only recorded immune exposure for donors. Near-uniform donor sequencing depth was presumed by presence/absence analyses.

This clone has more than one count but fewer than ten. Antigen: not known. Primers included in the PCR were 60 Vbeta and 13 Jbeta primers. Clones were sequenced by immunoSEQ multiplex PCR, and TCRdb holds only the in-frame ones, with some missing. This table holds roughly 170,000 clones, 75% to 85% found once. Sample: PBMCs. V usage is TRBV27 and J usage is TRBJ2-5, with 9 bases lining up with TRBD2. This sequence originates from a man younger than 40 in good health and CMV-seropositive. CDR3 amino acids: CASSIGLAPQETQYF. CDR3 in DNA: TGTGCCAGCAGTATTGGACTAGCGCCACAAGAGACCCAGTACTTC.